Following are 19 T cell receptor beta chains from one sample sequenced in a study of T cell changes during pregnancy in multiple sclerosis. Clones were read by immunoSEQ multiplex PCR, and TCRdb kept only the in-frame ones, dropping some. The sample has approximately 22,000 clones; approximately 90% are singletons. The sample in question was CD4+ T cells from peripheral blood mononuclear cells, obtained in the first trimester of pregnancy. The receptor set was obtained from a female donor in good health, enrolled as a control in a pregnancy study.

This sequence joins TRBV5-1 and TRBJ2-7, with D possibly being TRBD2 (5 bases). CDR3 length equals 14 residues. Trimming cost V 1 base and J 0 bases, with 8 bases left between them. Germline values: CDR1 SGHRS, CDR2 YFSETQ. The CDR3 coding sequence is TGCGCCAGCAGCTTGTCGGGGAACTCCTACGAGCAGTACTTC. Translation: CASSLSGNSYEQYF.

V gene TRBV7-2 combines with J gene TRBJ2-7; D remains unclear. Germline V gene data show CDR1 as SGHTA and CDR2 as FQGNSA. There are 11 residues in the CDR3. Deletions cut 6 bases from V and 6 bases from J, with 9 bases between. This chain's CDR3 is CASRLASEQYF. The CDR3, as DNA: TGTGCCAGCAGGTTGGCATCCGAGCAGTACTTC.

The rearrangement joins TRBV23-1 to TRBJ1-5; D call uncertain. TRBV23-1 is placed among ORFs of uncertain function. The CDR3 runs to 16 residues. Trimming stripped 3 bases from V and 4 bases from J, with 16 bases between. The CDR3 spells CASSHPRPRGNQPQHF. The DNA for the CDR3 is TGCGCCAGCAGTCATCCTCGGCCCCGCGGTAATCAGCCCCAGCATTTT.

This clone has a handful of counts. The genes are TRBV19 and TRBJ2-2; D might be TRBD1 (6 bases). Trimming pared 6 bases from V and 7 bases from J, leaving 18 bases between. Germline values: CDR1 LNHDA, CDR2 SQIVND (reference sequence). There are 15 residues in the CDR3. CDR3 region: CASRLDRFAGGELFF. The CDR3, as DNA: TGTGCCAGTAGGTTAGACAGGTTCGCGGGCGGGGAGCTGTTTTTT.

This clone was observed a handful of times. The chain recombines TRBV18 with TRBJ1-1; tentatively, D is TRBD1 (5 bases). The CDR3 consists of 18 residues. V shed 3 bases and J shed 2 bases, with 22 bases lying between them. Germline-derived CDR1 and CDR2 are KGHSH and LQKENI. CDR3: CASSPLPGPGGSNTEAFF. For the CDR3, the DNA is TGTGCCAGCTCACCTCTCCCGGGACCGGGAGGGAGTAACACTGAAGCTTTCTTT.

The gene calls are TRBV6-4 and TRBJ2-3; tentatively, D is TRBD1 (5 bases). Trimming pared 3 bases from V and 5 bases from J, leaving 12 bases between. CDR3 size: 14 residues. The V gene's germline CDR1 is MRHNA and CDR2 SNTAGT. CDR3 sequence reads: CASSEHQGGDTQYF. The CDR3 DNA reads TGTGCCAGCAGTGAACACCAGGGTGGAGATACGCAGTATTTT.

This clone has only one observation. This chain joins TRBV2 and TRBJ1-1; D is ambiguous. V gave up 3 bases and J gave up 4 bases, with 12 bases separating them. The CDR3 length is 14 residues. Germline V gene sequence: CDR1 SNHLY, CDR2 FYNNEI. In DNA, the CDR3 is TGTGCCAGCAGTGAGGCGGGGTATGGCACTGAAGCTTTCTTT. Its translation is CASSEAGYGTEAFF. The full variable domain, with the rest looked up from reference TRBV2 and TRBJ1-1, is EPEVTQTPSHQVTQMGQEVILRCVPISNHLYFYWYRQILGQKVEFLVSFYNNEISEKSEIFDDQFSVERPDGSNFTLKIRSTKLEDSAMYFCASSEAGYGTEAFFGQGTRLTVV.

The CDR3 loop is CASGLATISAEAFF. In DNA form, the CDR3 reads TGTGCTAGTGGTTTGGCTACAATAAGCGCTGAAGCTTTCTTT. The chain carries TRBV12-5 and TRBJ1-1; D is ambiguous. The CDR3 has 14 amino acids. Germline V gene data show CDR1 as LGHNT and CDR2 as FRNRAP. V shed 1 base and J shed 6 bases, with 12 bases lying between them.

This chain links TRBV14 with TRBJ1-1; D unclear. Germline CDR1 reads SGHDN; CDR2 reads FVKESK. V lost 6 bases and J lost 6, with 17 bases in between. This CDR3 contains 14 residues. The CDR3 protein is CASRDLGMRAEAFF. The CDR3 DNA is TGTGCCAGCAGGGATTTGGGGATGAGGGCTGAAGCTTTCTTT.

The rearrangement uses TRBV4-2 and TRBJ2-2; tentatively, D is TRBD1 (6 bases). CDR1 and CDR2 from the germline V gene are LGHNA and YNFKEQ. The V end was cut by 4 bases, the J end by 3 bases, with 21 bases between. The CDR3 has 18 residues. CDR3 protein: CASSLRTVTLPDTGELFF. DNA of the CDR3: TGTGCCAGCAGCCTTAGGACAGTAACACTTCCAGACACCGGGGAGCTGTTTTTT.

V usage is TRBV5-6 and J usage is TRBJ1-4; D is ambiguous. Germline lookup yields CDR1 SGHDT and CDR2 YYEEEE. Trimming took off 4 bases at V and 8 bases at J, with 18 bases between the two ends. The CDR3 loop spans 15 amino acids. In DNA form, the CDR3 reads TGTGCCAGCAGCGAACTCGGGAGGGTCAAAGAAAAACTGTTTTTT. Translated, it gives CASSELGRVKEKLFF.

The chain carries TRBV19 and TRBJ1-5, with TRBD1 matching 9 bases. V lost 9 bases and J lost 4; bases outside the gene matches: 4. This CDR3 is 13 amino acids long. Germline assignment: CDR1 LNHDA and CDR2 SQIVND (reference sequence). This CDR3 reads CASQDRGNQPQHF. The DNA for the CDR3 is TGTGCCAGCCAGGACAGGGGAAATCAGCCCCAGCATTTT.

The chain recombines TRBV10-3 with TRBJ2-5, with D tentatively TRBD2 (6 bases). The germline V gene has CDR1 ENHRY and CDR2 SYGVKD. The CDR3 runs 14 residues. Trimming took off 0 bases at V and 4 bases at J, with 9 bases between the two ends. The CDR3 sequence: CAISESGGGETQYF. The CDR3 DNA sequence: TGTGCCATCAGTGAGTCCGGGGGAGGAGAGACCCAGTACTTC.

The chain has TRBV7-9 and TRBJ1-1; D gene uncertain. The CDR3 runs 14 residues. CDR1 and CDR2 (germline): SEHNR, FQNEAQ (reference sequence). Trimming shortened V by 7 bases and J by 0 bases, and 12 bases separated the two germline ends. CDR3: CASTWSGVNTEAFF. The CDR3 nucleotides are TGTGCCAGCACTTGGTCCGGGGTGAACACTGAAGCTTTCTTT.

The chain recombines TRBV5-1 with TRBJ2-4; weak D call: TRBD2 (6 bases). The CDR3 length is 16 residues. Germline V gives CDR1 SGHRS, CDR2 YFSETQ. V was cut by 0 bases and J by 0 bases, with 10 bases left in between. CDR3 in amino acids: CASSLGGTLAKNIQYF. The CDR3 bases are TGCGCCAGCAGCTTGGGCGGGACCCTAGCCAAAAACATTCAGTACTTC.

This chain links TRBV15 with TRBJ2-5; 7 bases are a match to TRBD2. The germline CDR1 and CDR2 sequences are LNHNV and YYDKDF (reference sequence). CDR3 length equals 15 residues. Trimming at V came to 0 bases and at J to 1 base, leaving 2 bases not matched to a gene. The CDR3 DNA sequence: TGTGCCACCAGCAGAGAACCTAGCGGCCAAGAGACCCAGTACTTC. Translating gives CATSREPSGQETQYF.

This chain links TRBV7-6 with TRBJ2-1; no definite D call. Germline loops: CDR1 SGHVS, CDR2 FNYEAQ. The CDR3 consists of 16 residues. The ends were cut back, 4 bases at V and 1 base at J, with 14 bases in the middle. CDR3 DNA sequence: TGTGCCAGCAGCTCTCCCCCTACAGATTCCTACAATGAGCAGTTCTTC. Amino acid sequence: CASSSPPTDSYNEQFF. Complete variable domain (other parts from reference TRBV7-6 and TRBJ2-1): GAGVSQSPRYKVTKRGQDVALRCDPISGHVSLYWYRQALGQGPEFLTYFNYEAQQDKSGLPNDRFSAERPEGSISTLTIQRTEQRDSAMYRCASSSPPTDSYNEQFFGPGTRLTVL.

CDR3 protein: CASIAGPSTEAFF. CDR3 DNA sequence: TGTGCCAGCATCGCAGGGCCGAGCACTGAAGCTTTCTTT. This sequence joins TRBV2 and TRBJ1-1; D perhaps matches TRBD1 (5 bases). The germline CDR1 and CDR2 sequences are SNHLY and FYNNEI. The V and J ends lost 7 bases and 4 bases respectively, with 13 bases between them. The CDR3 totals 13 residues.

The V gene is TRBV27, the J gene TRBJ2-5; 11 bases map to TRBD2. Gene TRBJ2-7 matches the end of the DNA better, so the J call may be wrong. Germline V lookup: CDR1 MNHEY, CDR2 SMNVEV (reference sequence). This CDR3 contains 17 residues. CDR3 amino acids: CASSRTLAGGDSYEQYF. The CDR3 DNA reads TGTGCCAGCAGTCGGACATTAGCGGGGGGGGACTCCTACGAGCAGTACTTC.